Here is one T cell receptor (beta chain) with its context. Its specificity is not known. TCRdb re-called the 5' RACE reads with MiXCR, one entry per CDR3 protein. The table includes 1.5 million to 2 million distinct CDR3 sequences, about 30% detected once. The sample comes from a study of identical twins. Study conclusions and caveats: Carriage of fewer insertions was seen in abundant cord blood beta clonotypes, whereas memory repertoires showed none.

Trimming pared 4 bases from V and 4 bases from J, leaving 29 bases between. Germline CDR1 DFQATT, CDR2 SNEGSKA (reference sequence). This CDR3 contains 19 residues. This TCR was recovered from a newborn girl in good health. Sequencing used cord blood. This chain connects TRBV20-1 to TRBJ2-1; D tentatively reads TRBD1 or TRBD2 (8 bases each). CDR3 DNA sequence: TGCAGTGCTACGACAGGGGAGAGTTCAAAGGGACTAGTTTACAATGAGCAGTTCTTC. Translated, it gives CSATTGESSKGLVYNEQFF.